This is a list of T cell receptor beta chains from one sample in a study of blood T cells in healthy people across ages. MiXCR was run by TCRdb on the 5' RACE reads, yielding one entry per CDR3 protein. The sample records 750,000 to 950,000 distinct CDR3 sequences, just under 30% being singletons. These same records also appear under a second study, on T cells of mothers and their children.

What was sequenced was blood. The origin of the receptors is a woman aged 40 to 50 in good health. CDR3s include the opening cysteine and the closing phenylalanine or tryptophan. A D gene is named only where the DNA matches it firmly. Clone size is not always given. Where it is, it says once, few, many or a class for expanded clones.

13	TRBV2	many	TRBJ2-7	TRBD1	TGTGCCAGAGGGGGGACAGGGGGACGCGAGCAGTACTTC	CARGGTGGREQYF
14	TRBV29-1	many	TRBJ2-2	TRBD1	TGCAGCGTGGGACAGGGGGGATCTACCGGGGAGCTGTTTTTT	CSVGQGGSTGELFF
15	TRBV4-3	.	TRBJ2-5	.	TGCGCCAGCAGCTCCTATACAGGGATCCAAGAGACCCAGTACTTC	CASSSYTGIQETQYF
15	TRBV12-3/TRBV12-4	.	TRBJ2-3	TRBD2	TGTGCCAGCACCCGGGGGGGGATCCGGACAGATACGCAGTATTTT	CASTRGGIRTDTQYF
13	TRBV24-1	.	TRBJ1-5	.	TGTGCCACCAGTGAAGGGGCTAGCCAGCCCCAGCATTTT	CATSEGASQPQHF
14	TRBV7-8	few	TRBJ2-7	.	TGTGCCAGCAGCTTCGATTATGGGGACTACGAGCAGTACTTC	CASSFDYGDYEQYF
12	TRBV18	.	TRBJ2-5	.	TGTGCCAGCTCACCTGAGATGGAGGCCCAGTACTTC	CASSPEMEAQYF
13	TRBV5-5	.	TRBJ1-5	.	TGTGCCAGCAGCTTGTCACAGTATCAGCCCCAGCATTTT	CASSLSQYQPQHF
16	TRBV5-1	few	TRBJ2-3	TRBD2	TGCGCCAGCAGCTTGGATGGCGGGAGCGTGGTAGATACGCAGTATTTT	CASSLDGGSVVDTQYF
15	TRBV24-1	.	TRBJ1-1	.	TGTGCCATCGCACCCGACGGGGGGGTGAACACTGAAGCTTTCTTT	CAIAPDGGVNTEAFF
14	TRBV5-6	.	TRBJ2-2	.	TGTGCCAGCCGTGAGGATCTGAACACCGGGGAGCTGTTTTTT	CASREDLNTGELFF
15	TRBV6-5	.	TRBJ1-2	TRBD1	TGTGCCAGCAGTTGGACAGGGGGCGACGGCTATGGCTACACCTTC	CASSWTGGDGYGYTF
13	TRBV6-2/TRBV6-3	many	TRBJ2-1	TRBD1	TGTGCCAGCAGTACACAGGGGTACAATGAGCAGTTCTTC	CASSTQGYNEQFF
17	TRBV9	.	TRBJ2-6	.	TGCGCCTGCAGCCTTAGATGGGGAGGCTCTGGGGCCAACGTCCTGACTTTC	CACSLRWGGSGANVLTF
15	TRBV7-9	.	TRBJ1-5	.	TGTGCCAGCAGCTTAGGTGACACCCAGAATCAGCCCCAGCATTTT	CASSLGDTQNQPQHF
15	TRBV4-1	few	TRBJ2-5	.	TGCGCCGGCAGCCAAGCAGAGCGAGGTTGGGAGACCCAGTACTTC	CAGSQAERGWETQYF
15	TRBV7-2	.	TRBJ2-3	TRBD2	TGTGCCGGCAGCTTAGCGCCGGGGGGTACAGATACGCAGTATTTT	CAGSLAPGGTDTQYF
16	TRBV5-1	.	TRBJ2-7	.	TGCGCCAGCAGCCCGGGTGCAGTCCGCTATACCTACGAGCAGTACTTC	CASSPGAVRYTYEQYF
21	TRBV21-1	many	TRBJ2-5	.	TGTGCCAGCAGCAAAGCGCGAGGGCAGGGCTTTAAGACTTCGTGGCAAGAGACCCAGTACTTC	CASSKARGQGFKTSWQETQYF
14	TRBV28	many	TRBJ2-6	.	TGTGCCAGCGATACGGGCTCTGGGGCCAACGTCCTGACTTTC	CASDTGSGANVLTF
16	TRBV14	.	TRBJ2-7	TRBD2	TGTGCCAGCAGCCAAGGGGCAACTAGCGGGGACTACGAGCAGTACTTC	CASSQGATSGDYEQYF
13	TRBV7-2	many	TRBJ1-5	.	TGTGCCAGCAGCTTAGGGACAAATCAGCCCCAGCATTTT	CASSLGTNQPQHF
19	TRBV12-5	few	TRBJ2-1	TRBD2	TGTGCTAGTGGTTTGGTACTCGGAGGTAGCGGGGGATTTTACAATGAGCAGTTCTTC	CASGLVLGGSGGFYNEQFF
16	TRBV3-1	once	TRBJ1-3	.	TGTGCCAGCAGCCAAGGACAGATGAACTCTGGAAACACCATATATTTT	CASSQGQMNSGNTIYF
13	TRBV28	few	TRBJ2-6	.	TGTGCCAGCAGTGGCCAGGTAGCCAACGTCCTGACTTTC	CASSGQVANVLTF
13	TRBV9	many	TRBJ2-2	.	TGTGCCAGCAGCGTAGAGAACACCGGGGAGCTGTTTTTT	CASSVENTGELFF
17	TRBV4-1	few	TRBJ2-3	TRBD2	TGCGCCAGCAGCCAGGATCCCGGGGGGGCCTATGCAGATACGCAGTATTTT	CASSQDPGGAYADTQYF
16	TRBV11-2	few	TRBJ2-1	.	TGTGCCAGCAGCCCGCAGGGCGGAGCCGACGGCAATGAGCAGTTCTTC	CASSPQGGADGNEQFF
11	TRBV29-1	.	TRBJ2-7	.	TGCAGCGTTCTGAGGGGCTACGAGCAGTACTTC	CSVLRGYEQYF
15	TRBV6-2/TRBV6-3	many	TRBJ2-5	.	TGTGCCAGCAGTTACGGGCGCGGACAGCGGGAGACCCAGTACTTC	CASSYGRGQRETQYF
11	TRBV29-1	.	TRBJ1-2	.	TGCAGCGTTGAAGGCCCCGGCGGCTACACCTTC	CSVEGPGGYTF
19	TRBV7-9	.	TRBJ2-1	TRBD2	TGTGCCAGCAGCCCCTCGATCCGTTCTAGCGGGAGCTCCTACAATGAGCAGTTCTTC	CASSPSIRSSGSSYNEQFF
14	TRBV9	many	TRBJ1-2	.	TGTGCCAGCACCACAGGGTTCTCCTCCGGTGGCTACACCTTC	CASTTGFSSGGYTF
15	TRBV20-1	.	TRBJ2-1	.	TGCAGTGCTAGAGATCGGCCGAACTCCTACAATGAGCAGTTCTTC	CSARDRPNSYNEQFF
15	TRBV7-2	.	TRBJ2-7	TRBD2	TGTGCCAGCAGCTTAGCCCTAGCGGGGAGAGGGACCCGGTACTTC	CASSLALAGRGTRYF
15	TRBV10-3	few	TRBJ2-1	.	TGTGCCATCAATCCAGCGGGTCGATTTTACAATGAGCAGTTCTTC	CAINPAGRFYNEQFF
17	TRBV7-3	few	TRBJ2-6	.	TGTGCCAGCAGCCAAAAGGGGGAGTCCTCTGGGGCCAACGTCCTGACTTTC	CASSQKGESSGANVLTF
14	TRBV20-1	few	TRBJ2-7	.	TGCAGTGCTATATTTAGGGACGCCTCCTACGAGCAGTACTTC	CSAIFRDASYEQYF
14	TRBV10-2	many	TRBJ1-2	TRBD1	TGCGCCAGCAGTGTGGGAGGGGGCGCGGGCGGCTACACCTTC	CASSVGGGAGGYTF
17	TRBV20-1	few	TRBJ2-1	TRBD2	TGCAGTGCCCCGGGACTAGCGGGGGGATCTTCCTACAATGAGCAGTTCTTC	CSAPGLAGGSSYNEQFF
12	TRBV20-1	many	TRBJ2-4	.	TGCAGCGCCCCAACGACCTCTTTCATTCAGTACTTC	CSAPTTSFIQYF
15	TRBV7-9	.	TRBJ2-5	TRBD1	TGTGCCAGCAGCCTACAGGGGGCGCGGAGGGAAACCCAGTACTTC	CASSLQGARRETQYF
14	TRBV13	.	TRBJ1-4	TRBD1	TGTGCCAGCAGCCGGACAGGGGAGAGTGAAAAACGGTTTTTT	CASSRTGESEKRFF
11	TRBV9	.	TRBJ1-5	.	TGTGCCAGCATGAACAATCAGCCCCAGCATTTT	CASMNNQPQHF
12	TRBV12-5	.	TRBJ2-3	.	TGTGCTAGTGGCACCGGGGGTCATACGCAGTATTTT	CASGTGGHTQYF
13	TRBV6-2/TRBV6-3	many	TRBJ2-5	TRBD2	TGTGCCAGCAGTTACGGACTAGGGGAGACCCAGTACTTC	CASSYGLGETQYF
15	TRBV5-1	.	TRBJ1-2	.	TGCGCCAGCAGCTTTTCGTCGGGCAGGATAGATGGCTACACCTTC	CASSFSSGRIDGYTF
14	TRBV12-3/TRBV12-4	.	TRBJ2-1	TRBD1	TGTGCCAGCAGTTTTGGGACAGGGGACAATGAGCAGTTCTTC	CASSFGTGDNEQFF
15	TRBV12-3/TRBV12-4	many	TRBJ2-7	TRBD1	TGTGCCAGCAGGTCCTCCGGGACAGGGGGCTACGAGCAGTACTTC	CASRSSGTGGYEQYF
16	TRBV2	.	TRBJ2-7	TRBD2	TGTGCCAGCATAGGTGCTAGCGGGAGATCACTCTACGAGCAGTACTTC	CASIGASGRSLYEQYF
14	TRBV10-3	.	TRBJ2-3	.	TGTGCCATCAGTGAGTCGAGCGGGTCGGATACGCAGTATTTT	CAISESSGSDTQYF
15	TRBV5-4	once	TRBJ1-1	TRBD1	TGTGCCAGCAGCGGAGAGACAGGGGGCCACACTGAAGCTTTCTTT	CASSGETGGHTEAFF
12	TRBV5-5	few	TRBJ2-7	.	TGTGCCAGCACCGATCCTACCTACGAGCAGTACTTC	CASTDPTYEQYF
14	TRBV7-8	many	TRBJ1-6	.	TGTGCCAGCACAGAGTATGGCACTAATTCACCCCTCCACTTT	CASTEYGTNSPLHF
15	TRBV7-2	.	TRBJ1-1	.	TGTGCCAGCAGCTTAGGCAGGGAGGTTTGGTATGAAGCTTTCTTT	CASSLGREVWYEAFF
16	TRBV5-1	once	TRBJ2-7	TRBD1	TGCGCCAGCAGCTTCATCTGGACAGGGGACTCCTACGAGCAGTACTTC	CASSFIWTGDSYEQYF
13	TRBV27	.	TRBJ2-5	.	TGTGCCAACAGTTTCGTAAACCAAGAGACCCAGTACTTC	CANSFVNQETQYF
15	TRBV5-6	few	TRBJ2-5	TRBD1	TGTGCCAGCATCATAGGGGGCCGATGGCAAGAGACCCAGTACTTC	CASIIGGRWQETQYF
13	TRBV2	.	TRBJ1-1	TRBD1	TGTGCCAGGAGGACAGGATCAAACACTGAAGCTTTCTTT	CARRTGSNTEAFF